Below, 11 T cell receptor beta chains from the same sample are listed, as sequenced in a study of shared clonotypes between healthy human individuals. CD45RO-negative CD8 cells positively selected for CCR7 made up the naive population, which excluded terminally differentiated effector memory CD45RA+ cells. Generated by immunoSEQ multiplex PCR, the TCRdb table keeps only in-frame clones and is missing some. The sample records around 1,900,000 clones, about 94% being singletons. The source material was naive CD8+ T cells from PBMCs. These receptors were obtained from a man aged 18 to 30 in good health. Some clones in this sample may be carry-over from other donors' samples.

The rearrangement uses TRBV29-1 and TRBJ2-1; a weak D match, TRBD1 (6 bases). Between the trimmed V and J ends, which lost 5 bases and 6 bases, there was a span of 20 bases. Germline-derived CDR1 and CDR2 are SQVTM and ANQGSEA. This CDR3 region has 15 residues. The CDR3 DNA reads TGCAGCGTTACTTTCGATGGCTCAGGGGTCAATGAGCAGTTCTTC. This gives the protein CSVTFDGSGVNEQFF.

Remarks on this clone: The same CDR3 also results from other DNA sequences found in this sample. The chain uses TRBV27 and TRBJ2-1, with 7 bases lining up with TRBD2. Germline V CDR1 and CDR2: MNHEY, SMNVEV (reference sequence). Germline trimming cut 3 bases from V and 2 bases from J; bases unmatched to any gene: 4. This CDR3 is built from 15 residues. The chain's CDR3 is CASSFLAGAYNEQFF. The CDR3 region has the DNA TGTGCCAGCAGTTTTCTCGCGGGGGCCTACAATGAGCAGTTCTTC.

The chain has TRBV7-9 and TRBJ2-1, with D unresolved. CDR3 length equals 12 residues. V was pared by 4 bases and J by 3 bases, with 4 bases between. Germline V CDR1 and CDR2: SEHNR, FQNEAQ (reference sequence). The CDR3 loop reads CASSSVYNEQFF. The CDR3 coding sequence is TGTGCCAGCAGCTCTGTCTACAATGAGCAGTTCTTC.

This chain joins TRBV6-1 and TRBJ1-5; D not resolved. In germline, CDR1 is MNHNS, CDR2 SASEGT. The CDR3 is made up of 13 amino acids. V shed 3 bases and J shed 4 bases, with 7 bases lying between them. The CDR3 coding sequence is TGTGCCAGCAGTGACTGGGGAAATCAGCCCCAGCATTTT. Translated: CASSDWGNQPQHF.

The chain recombines TRBV5-4 with TRBJ2-2, with 7 bases aligning to TRBD2. The germline CDR1 and CDR2 sequences are SGHNT and YYREEE (reference sequence). This CDR3 region has 16 residues. J lost 5 bases, V lost 4 bases, and 11 bases had no gene match. CDR3 in DNA: TGTGCCAGCAGCCCAGCCTGGGGGGAGGGGACCGGGGAGCTGTTTTTT. This encodes CASSPAWGEGTGELFF. The whole variable domain, filled in from reference TRBV5-4 and TRBJ2-2, reads ETGVTQSPTHLIKTRGQQVTLRCSSQSGHNTVSWYQQALGQGPQFIFQYYREEENGRGNFPPRFSGLQFPNYSSELNVNALELDDSALYLCASSPAWGEGTGELFFGEGSRLTVL.

The V call is TRBV13, the J call TRBJ2-7; 8 nucleotides match TRBD1. The V segment lost 4 bases and the J segment 0 bases; nucleotides outside the gene matches: 5. The germline gives CDR1 PRHDT, CDR2 FYEKMQ (reference sequence). This CDR3 contains 15 residues. The CDR3 sequence: CASSSGQGISYEQYF. CDR3 bases: TGTGCCAGCAGCTCCGGACAGGGTATCTCCTACGAGCAGTACTTC.

This chain links TRBV29-1 with TRBJ2-1, with 7 bases fitting TRBD1. CDR3 length: 13 amino acids. With 6 bases clipped from V and 4 bases from J, the junction kept 6 bases outside the gene matches. CDR1 is SQVTM, CDR2 ANQGSEA, per germline. The CDR3 loop reads CSVPGTVYNEQFF. The CDR3 nucleotides are TGCAGCGTCCCCGGGACAGTTTACAATGAGCAGTTCTTC.

Notes on this clone: Sequence at one end of the junction differs from germline and may be a read error. V is TRBV5-6 and J is TRBJ2-5; 8 positions match TRBD2. There are 11 residues in the CDR3. Germline lookup yields CDR1 SGHDT and CDR2 YYEEEE. CDR3 residues: CASSYSGTFHF. The CDR3 region has the DNA TGTGCCAGCAGCTATAGCGGGACCTTCCACTTC.

This chain links TRBV15 with TRBJ2-7; 9 bases agree with TRBD1. V lost 9 bases to trimming and J lost 5 bases; unmatched junction nucleotides: 14. CDR1 is LNHNV, CDR2 YYDKDF, per germline (reference sequence). This CDR3 is 15 amino acids long. The CDR3 is CATTGSGTGYDEQYF. CDR3 DNA: TGTGCCACAACCGGCTCGGGGACAGGGTATGACGAGCAGTACTTC.

The chain is built from TRBV4-1 and TRBJ1-1; D is uncertain. Looked up from germline, CDR1 is MGHRA and CDR2 is YSYEKL. The CDR3 is made up of 16 amino acids. V was pared by 1 base and J by 0 bases, with 12 bases between. The CDR3 loop is CASSQVRQSMNTEAFF. DNA of the CDR3: TGCGCCAGCAGCCAAGTAAGGCAGAGCATGAACACTGAAGCTTTCTTT.

The CDR3 DNA sequence: TGTGCCAGCAGCCCTATGGAGGGTAGCGGGAGATACGAGCAGTACTTC. Translation gives CASSPMEGSGRYEQYF. The chain links TRBV7-9 to TRBJ2-7, with 9 bases lining up with TRBD2. The V and J ends lost 5 bases and 4 bases, in that order; junction bases with no gene match: 12. This CDR3 region has 16 residues. Germline V CDR1 and CDR2: SEHNR, FQNEAQ (reference sequence).